This T cell receptor (beta chain) was recorded in a study of cytomegalovirus exposure and HLA in healthy donors. The PCR used 60 Vbeta and 13 Jbeta primers. The data were produced by immunoSEQ multiplex PCR, yet TCRdb's version contains in-frame clones alone and is incomplete. The table lists roughly 200,000 clones, 77% of them singletons, with around 3.5% in the top ten. CDR3 length equals 12 residues. Germline V gene sequence: CDR1 GTSNPN, CDR2 SVGIG (reference sequence). The source material was PBMCs. The sequence derives from a woman aged 55-69 years in good health and CMV-seropositive. The chain couples TRBV30 to TRBJ2-5; unclear D gene. The J call may be incorrect, as the DNA end agrees better with TRBJ2-7. The chain's CDR3 is CAWSVVRYEQYF. The CDR3, as DNA: TGTGCCTGGAGTGTTGTTCGATACGAGCAGTACTTC.